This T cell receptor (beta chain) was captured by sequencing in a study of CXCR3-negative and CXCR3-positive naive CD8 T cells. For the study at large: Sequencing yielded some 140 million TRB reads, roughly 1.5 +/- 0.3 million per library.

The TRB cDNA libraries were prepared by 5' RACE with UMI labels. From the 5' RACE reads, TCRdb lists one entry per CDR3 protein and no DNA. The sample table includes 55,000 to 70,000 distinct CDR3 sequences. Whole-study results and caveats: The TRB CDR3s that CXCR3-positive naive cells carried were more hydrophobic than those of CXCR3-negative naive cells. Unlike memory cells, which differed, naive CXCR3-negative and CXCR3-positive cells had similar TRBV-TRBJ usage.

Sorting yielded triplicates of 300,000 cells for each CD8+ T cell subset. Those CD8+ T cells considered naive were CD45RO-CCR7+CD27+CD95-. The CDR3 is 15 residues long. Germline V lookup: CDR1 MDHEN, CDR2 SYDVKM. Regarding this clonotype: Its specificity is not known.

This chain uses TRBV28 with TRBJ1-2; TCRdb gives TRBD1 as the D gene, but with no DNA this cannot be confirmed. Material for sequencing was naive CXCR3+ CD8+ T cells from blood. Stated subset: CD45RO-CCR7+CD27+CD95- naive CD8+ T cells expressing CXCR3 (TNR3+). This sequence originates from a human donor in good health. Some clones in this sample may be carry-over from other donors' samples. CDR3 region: CASSLNRGLHYGYTF.